These T cell receptor beta chains were read from a single sample in a study of OX40 agonist ivuxolimab in advanced cancers. Here immunoSEQ multiplex PCR was the method, and the copy in TCRdb shows in-frame clones only, minus some. The data contain tens of thousands of clones, 92% of them singletons. Here the sequenced sample was CD4+ or CD8+ T cells sorted from blood, taken in a trial of the OX40 agonist ivuxolimab. These receptors all stem from an adult with an advanced solid tumor such as melanoma, head and neck, liver or kidney cancer. Both conserved end residues are part of each CDR3. The D gene is left open where the match is weak.

J gene | D gene | V gene | CDR3 DNA | CDR3 protein
TRBJ2-7 | . | TRBV28 | TGTGCCAGCAGTTTCGGGCAGGGGCCCTACGAGCAGTACTTC | CASSFGQGPYEQYF
TRBJ2-1 | . | TRBV20-1 | TGCAGTGCGGGACTGTATGAGCAGTTCTTC | CSAGLYEQFF
TRBJ2-2 | . | TRBV19 | TGTGCCAGTAAGAGGAACACCGGGGAGCTGTTTTTT | CASKRNTGELFF
TRBJ2-7 | . | TRBV6-5 | TGTGCCAGCAGTTCGGACAGGAGGGCGTTGGAGCAGTACTTC | CASSSDRRALEQYF
TRBJ2-1 | TRBD1 | TRBV11-2 | TGTGCCAGCAGCTCTTCCGGGACAGGGCTAGCTGAGCAGTTCTTC | CASSSSGTGLAEQFF
TRBJ2-2 | TRBD2 | TRBV9 | TGTGCCAGCAGCGTAGAGGGACTAGCGGGAGTAGTCGGGGAGCTGTTTTTT | CASSVEGLAGVVGELFF
TRBJ2-3 | TRBD1 | TRBV30 | TGTGCCTGGTCTGCTCCGGGACAGATCACAGATACGCAGTATTTT | CAWSAPGQITDTQYF
TRBJ2-7 | . | TRBV19 | TGTGCCAGTAGTACCCTGGGGGCCTACGAGCAGTACTTC | CASSTLGAYEQYF
TRBJ2-7 | TRBD1 | TRBV5-6 | TGTGCCAGCAGCTTGAAGGGGGCCAAAAAGCAGTACTTC | CASSLKGAKKQYF
TRBJ2-7 | . | TRBV5-1 | TGCGCCAGCAGCCCGGTCGGGGGATTCGAGCAGTACTTC | CASSPVGGFEQYF
TRBJ1-5 | . | TRBV30 | TGTGCCTGGAGTTTTAGGGGGGGCAATCAGCCCCAGCATTTT | CAWSFRGGNQPQHF
TRBJ2-1 | . | TRBV27 | TGTGCCAGCAGTCTATCGGGCTCTTTCAATGAGCAGTTCTTC | CASSLSGSFNEQFF